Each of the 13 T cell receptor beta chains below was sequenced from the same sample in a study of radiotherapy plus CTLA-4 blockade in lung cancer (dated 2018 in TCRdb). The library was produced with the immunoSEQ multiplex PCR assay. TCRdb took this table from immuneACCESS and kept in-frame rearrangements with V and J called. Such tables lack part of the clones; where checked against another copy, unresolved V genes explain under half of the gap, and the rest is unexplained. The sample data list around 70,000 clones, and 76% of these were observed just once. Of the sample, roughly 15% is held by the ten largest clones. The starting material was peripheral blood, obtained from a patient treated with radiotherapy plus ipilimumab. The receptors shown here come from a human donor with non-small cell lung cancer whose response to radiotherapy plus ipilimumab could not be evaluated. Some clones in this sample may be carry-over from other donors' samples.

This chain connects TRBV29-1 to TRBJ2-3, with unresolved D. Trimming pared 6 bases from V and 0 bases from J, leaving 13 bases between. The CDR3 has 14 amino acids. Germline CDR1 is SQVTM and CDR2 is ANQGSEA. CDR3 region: CSVTYFGSTDTQYF. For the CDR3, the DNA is TGCAGCGTAACCTACTTCGGGAGCACAGATACGCAGTATTTT.

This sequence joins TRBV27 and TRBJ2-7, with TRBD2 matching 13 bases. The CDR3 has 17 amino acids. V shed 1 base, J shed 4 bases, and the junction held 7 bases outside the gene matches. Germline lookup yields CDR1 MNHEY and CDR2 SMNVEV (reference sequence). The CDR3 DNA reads TGTGCCAGCAGTTTATTGGGGACTAGCGGGGCTTCTTACGAGCAGTACTTC. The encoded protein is CASSLLGTSGASYEQYF.

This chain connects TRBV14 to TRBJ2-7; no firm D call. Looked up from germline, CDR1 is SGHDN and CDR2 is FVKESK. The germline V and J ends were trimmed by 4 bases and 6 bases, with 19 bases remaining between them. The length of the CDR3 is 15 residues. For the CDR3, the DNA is TGTGCCAGCAGCCGCTCCCCCCTAGGCCCGAGCGAGCAGTACTTC. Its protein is CASSRSPLGPSEQYF.

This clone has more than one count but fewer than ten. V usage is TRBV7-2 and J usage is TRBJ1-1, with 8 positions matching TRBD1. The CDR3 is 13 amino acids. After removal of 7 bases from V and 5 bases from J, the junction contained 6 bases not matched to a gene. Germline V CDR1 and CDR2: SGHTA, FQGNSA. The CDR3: CASKGQGRTEAFF. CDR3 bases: TGTGCCAGCAAAGGACAGGGAAGGACTGAAGCTTTCTTT.

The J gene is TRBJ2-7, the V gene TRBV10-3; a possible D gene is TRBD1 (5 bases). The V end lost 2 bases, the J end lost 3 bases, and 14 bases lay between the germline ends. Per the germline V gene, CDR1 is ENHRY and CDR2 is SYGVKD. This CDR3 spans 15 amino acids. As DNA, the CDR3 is TGTGCCATCAGTGAGGGGCAGGGATGGGGCTACGAGCAGTACTTC. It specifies CAISEGQGWGYEQYF.

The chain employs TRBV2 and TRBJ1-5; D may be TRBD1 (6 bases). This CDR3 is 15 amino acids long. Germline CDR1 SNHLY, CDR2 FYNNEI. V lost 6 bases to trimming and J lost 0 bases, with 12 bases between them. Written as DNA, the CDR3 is TGTGCCAGCAGACGGAGGGGGGGTAGCAATCAGCCCCAGCATTTT. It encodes CASRRRGGSNQPQHF.

CDR3 sequence reads: CASSPDRGHNQPQHF. The CDR3 nucleotides read TGTGCCAGCTCGCCGGACAGGGGTCACAATCAGCCCCAGCATTTT. The chain links TRBV18 to TRBJ1-5; 9 nucleotides match TRBD1. Germline trimming cut 6 bases from V and 3 bases from J; bases unmatched to any gene: 6. The germline V gene encodes CDR1 KGHSH and CDR2 LQKENI. The CDR3 length is 15 residues.

The CDR3 loop reads CASSPRDREGDTGELFF. The CDR3 DNA follows: TGTGCCAGCAGTCCCCGGGACAGGGAGGGGGACACCGGGGAGCTGTTTTTT. The chain couples TRBV27 to TRBJ2-2; 9 bases are shared with TRBD1. The CDR3 is 17 amino acids. J lost 3 bases, V lost 5 bases, and 10 bases had no gene match. Per the germline V gene, CDR1 is MNHEY and CDR2 is SMNVEV (reference sequence).

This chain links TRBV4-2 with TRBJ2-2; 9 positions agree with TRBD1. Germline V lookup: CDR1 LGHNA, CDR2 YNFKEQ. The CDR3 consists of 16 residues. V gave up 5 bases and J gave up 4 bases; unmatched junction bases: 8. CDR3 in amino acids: CASSTEQGAGTGELFF. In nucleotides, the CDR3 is TGTGCCAGCAGCACCGAACAGGGGGCGGGCACCGGGGAGCTGTTTTTT.

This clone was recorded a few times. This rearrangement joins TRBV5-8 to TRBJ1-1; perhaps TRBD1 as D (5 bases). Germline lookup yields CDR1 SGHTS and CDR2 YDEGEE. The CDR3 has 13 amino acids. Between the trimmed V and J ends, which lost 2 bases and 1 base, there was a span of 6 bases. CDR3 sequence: CASSFTGNTEAFF. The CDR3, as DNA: TGTGCCAGCAGCTTCACAGGGAACACTGAAGCTTTCTTT.

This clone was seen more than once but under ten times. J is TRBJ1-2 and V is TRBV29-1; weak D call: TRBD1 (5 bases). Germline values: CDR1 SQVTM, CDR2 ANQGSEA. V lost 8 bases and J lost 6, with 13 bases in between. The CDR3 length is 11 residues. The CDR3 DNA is TGCAGCTCCCGCTTCAGGGATGGCTACACCTTC. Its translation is CSSRFRDGYTF.

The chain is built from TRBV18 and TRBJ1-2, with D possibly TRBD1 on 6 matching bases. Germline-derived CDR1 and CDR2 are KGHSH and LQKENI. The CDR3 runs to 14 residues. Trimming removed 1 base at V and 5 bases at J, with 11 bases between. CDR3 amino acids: CASSPRGGRYGYTF. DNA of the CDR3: TGTGCCAGCTCACCACGCGGGGGCCGGTATGGCTACACCTTC.

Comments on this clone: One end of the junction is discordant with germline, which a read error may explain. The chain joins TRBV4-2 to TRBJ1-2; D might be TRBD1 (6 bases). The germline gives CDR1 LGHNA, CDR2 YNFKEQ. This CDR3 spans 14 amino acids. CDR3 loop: CASSQGRQVPGYTF. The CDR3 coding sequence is TGTGCCAGCAGTCAAGGTAGACAGGTTCCTGGCTACACCTTC.